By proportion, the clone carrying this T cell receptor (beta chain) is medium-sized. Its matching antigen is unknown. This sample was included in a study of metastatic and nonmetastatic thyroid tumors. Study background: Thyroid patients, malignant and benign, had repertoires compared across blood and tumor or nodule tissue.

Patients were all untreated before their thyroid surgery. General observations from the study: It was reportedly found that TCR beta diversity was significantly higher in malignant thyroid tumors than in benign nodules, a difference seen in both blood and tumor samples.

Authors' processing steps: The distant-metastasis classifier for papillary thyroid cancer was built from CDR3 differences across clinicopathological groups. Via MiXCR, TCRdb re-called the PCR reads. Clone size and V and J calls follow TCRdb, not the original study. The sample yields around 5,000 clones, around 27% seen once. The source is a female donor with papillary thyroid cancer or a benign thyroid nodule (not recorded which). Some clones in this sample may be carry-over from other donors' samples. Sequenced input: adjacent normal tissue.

The CDR3 here is CASSLDEQYF. CDR3 nucleotide sequence: TGTGCCAGCAGTTTGGACGAGCAGTACTTC. This rearrangement joins TRBV28 to TRBJ2-7; D gene ambiguous. Germline CDR1 and CDR2: MDHEN and SYDVKM. V dropped 3 bases and J dropped 5 bases, with 2 bases sitting between them. The CDR3 extends over 10 amino acids.